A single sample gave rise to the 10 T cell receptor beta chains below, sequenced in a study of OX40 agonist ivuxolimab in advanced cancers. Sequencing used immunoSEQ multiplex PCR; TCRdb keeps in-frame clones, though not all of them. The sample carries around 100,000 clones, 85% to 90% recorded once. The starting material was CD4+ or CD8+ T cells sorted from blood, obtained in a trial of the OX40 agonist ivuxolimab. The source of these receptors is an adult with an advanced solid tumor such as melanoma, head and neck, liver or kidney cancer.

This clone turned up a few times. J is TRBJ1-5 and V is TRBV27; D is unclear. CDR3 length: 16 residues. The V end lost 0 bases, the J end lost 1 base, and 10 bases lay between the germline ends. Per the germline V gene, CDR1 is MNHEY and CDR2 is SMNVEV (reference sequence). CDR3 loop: CASSLSAQRSNQPQHF. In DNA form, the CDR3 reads TGTGCCAGCAGTTTATCGGCGCAGCGAAGCAATCAGCCCCAGCATTTT.

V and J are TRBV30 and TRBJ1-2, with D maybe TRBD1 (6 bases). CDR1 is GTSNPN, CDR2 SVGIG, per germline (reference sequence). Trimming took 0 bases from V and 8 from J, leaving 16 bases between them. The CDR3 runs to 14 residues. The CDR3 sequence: CAWSVSSGAWGYTF. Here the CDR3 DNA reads TGTGCCTGGAGTGTATCCTCGGGGGCATGGGGCTACACCTTC.

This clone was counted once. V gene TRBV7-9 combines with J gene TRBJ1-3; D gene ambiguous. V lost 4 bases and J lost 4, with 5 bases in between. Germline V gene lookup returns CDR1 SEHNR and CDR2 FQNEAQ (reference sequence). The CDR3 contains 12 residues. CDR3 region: CASSWGGNTIYF. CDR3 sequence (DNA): TGTGCCAGCAGCTGGGGAGGAAACACCATATATTTT.

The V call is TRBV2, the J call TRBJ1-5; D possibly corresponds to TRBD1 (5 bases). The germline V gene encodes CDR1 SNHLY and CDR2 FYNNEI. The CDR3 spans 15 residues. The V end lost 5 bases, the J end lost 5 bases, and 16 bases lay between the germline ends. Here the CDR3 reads CASSSGTGPYQPQHF. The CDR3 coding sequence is TGTGCCAGCAGTAGTGGAACAGGACCTTATCAGCCCCAGCATTTT.

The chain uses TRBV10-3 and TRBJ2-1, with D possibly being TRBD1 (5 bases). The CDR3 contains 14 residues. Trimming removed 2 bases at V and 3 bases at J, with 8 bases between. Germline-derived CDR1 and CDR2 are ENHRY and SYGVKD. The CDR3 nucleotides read TGTGCCATCAGTGAGCCGACAGACTACAATGAGCAGTTCTTC. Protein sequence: CAISEPTDYNEQFF.

The DNA for the CDR3 is TGTGCCAGTAGTTTAGCTAGCTACAATGAGCAGTTCTTC. Translated, it gives CASSLASYNEQFF. The chain joins TRBV19 to TRBJ2-1; D unresolved. Germline values: CDR1 LNHDA, CDR2 SQIVND (reference sequence). V was shortened by 5 bases and J by 3 bases, with 8 bases between the two germline ends. The CDR3 runs 13 residues.

DNA for the CDR3: TGCGCCAGCAGCTTGACTCCTACTAGCGGGGGTCCCTCTGGGGCCAACGTCCTGACTTTC. It translates to CASSLTPTSGGPSGANVLTF. The chain links TRBV5-1 to TRBJ2-6; 11 positions match TRBD2. Germline V lookup: CDR1 SGHRS, CDR2 YFSETQ. The CDR3 covers 20 residues. V shed 1 base and J 0 bases; nucleotides not matched to a gene: 9.

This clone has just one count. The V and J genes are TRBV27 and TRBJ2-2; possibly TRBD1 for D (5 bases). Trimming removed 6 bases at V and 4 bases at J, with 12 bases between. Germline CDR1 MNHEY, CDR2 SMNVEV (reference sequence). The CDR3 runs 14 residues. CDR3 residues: CASRRQGSTGELFF. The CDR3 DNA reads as TGTGCCAGCAGGCGCCAGGGTTCCACCGGGGAGCTGTTTTTT.

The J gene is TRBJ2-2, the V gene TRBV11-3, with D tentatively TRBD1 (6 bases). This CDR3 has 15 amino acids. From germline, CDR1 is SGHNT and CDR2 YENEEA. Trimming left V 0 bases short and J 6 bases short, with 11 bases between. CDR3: CASSLEQGGAGELFF. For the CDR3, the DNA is TGTGCCAGCAGCTTAGAACAGGGTGGTGCCGGGGAGCTGTTTTTT.

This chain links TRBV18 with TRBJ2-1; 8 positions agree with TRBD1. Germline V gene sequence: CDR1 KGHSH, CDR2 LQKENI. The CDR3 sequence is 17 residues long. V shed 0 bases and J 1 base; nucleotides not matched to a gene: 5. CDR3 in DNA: TGTGCCAGCTCACCACCTACAGGGGGTTGGTCCTACAATGAGCAGTTCTTC. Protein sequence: CASSPPTGGWSYNEQFF. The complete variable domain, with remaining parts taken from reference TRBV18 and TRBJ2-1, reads NAGVMQNPRHLVRRRGQEARLRCSPMKGHSHVYWYRQLPEEGLKFMVYLQKENIIDESGMPKERFSAEFPKEGPSILRIQQVVRGDSAAYFCASSPPTGGWSYNEQFFGPGTRLTVL.